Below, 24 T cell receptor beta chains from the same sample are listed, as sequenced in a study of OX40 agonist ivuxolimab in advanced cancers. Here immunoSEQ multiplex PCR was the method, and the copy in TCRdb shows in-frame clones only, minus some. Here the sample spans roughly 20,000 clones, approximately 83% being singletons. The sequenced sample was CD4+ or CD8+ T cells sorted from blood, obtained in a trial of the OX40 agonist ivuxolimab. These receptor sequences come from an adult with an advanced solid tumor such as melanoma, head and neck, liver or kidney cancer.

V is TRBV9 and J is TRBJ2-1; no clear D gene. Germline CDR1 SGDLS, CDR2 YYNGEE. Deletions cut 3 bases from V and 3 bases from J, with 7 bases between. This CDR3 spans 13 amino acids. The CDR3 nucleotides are TGTGCCAGCAGCGCTACTAACTACAATGAGCAGTTCTTC. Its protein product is CASSATNYNEQFF.

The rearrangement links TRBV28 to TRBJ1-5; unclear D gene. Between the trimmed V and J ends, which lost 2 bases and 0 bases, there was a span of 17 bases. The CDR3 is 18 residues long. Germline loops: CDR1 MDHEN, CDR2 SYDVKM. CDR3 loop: CASSLGKDTFLSNQPQHF. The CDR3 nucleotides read TGTGCCAGCAGTTTAGGAAAAGATACCTTCCTTAGCAATCAGCCCCAGCATTTT.

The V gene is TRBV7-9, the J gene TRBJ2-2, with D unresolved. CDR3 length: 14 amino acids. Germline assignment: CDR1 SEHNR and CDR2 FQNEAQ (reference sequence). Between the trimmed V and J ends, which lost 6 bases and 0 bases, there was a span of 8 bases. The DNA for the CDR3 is TGTGCCAGCAGTATATCAGCGAACACCGGGGAGCTGTTTTTT. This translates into CASSISANTGELFF.

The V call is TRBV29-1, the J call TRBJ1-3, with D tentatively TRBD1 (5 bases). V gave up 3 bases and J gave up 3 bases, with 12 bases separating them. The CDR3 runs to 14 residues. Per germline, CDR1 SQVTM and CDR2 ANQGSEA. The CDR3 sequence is CSVDAGQGGNTIYF. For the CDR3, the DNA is TGCAGCGTTGATGCGGGGCAGGGTGGAAACACCATATATTTT. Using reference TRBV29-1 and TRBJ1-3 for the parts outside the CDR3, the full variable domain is SAVISQKPSRDICQRGTSLTIQCQVDSQVTMMFWYRQQPGQSLTLIATANQGSEATYESGFVIDKFPISRPNLTFSTLTVSNMSPEDSSIYLCSVDAGQGGNTIYFGEGSWLTVV.

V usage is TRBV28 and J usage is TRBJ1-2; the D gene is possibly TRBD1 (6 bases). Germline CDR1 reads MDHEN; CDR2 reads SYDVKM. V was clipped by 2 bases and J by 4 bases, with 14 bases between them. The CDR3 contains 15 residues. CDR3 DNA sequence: TGTGCCAGCAGTTTAGTTTTGGGGGGCTCCTATGGCTACACCTTC. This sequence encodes CASSLVLGGSYGYTF.

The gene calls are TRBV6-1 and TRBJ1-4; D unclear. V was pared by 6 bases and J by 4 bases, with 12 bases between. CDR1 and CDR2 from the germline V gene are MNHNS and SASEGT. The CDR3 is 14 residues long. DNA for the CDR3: TGTGCCAGCAGAGCGGGTGATGATAATGAAAAACTGTTTTTT. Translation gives CASRAGDDNEKLFF.

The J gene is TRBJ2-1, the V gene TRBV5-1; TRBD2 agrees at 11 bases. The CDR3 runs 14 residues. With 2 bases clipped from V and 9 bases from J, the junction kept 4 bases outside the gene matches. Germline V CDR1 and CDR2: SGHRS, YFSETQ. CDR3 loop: CASSFGLAGAEQFF. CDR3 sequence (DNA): TGCGCCAGCAGCTTCGGACTAGCGGGTGCTGAGCAGTTCTTC.

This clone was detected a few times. The chain's CDR3 is CASSLEGLYEQYF. For the CDR3, the DNA is TGTGCCAGCAGCTTGGAGGGGCTCTACGAGCAGTACTTC. The rearrangement links TRBV5-5 to TRBJ2-7, with D perhaps TRBD1 (5 bases). Germline CDR1 and CDR2: SGHKS and YYEKEE (reference sequence). V was trimmed by 0 bases and J by 3 bases, leaving 7 bases between them. The CDR3 contains 13 residues.

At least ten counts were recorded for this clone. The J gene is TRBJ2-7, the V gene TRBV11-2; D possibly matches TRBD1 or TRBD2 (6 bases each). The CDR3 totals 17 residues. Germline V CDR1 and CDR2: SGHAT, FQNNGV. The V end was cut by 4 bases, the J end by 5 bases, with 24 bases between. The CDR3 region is CASSSGLRGVYLNEQYF. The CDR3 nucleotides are TGTGCCAGCAGCTCGGGGCTTAGGGGGGTCTACCTGAACGAGCAGTACTTC.

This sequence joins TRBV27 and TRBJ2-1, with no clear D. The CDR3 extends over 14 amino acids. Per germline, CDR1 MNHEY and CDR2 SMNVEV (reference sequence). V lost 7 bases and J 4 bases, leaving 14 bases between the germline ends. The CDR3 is CASTHGPNYNEQFF. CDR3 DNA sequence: TGTGCCAGCACCCACGGACCAAATTACAATGAGCAGTTCTTC.

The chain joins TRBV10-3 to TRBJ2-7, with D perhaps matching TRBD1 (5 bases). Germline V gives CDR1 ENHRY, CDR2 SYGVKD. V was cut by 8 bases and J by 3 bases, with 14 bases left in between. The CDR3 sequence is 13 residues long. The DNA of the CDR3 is TGTGCCATCGGCCAGGGTTCCATCTACGAGCAGTACTTC. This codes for CAIGQGSIYEQYF.

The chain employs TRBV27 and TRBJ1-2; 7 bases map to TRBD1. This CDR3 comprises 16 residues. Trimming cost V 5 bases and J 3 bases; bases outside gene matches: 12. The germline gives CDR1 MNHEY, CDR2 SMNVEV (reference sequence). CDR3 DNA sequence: TGTGCCAGCAGTCTTACTGACGAGACAGGGCACTATGGCTACACCTTC. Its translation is CASSLTDETGHYGYTF.

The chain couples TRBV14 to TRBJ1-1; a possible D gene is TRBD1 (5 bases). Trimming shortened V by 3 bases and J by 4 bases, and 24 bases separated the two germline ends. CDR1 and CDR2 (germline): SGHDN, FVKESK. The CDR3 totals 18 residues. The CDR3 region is CASSQDPFRTSLGTEAFF. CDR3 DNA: TGTGCCAGCAGCCAGGATCCATTCCGGACATCTCTTGGCACTGAAGCTTTCTTT.

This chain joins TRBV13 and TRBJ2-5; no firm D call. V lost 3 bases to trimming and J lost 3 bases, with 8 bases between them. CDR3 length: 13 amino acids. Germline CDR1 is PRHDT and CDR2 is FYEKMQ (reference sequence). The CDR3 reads CASSFRVEETQYF. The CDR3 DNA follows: TGTGCCAGCAGCTTCCGGGTAGAAGAGACCCAGTACTTC.

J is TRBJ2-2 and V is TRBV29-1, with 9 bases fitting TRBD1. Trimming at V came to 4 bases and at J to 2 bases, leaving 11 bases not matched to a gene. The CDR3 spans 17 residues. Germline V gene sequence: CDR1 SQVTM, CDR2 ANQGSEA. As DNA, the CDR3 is TGCAGCGTTGTGCCGACAGGGGGATCCTCTAACACCGGGGAGCTGTTTTTT. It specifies CSVVPTGGSSNTGELFF.

This CDR3 is CATSRFRGDEQYF. Here the CDR3 DNA reads TGTGCCACCAGCAGATTCAGGGGTGACGAGCAGTACTTC. This chain connects TRBV15 to TRBJ2-7; D might be TRBD1 (6 bases). From germline, CDR1 is LNHNV and CDR2 YYDKDF (reference sequence). Trimming took off 2 bases at V and 5 bases at J, with 10 bases between the two ends. This CDR3 contains 13 residues.

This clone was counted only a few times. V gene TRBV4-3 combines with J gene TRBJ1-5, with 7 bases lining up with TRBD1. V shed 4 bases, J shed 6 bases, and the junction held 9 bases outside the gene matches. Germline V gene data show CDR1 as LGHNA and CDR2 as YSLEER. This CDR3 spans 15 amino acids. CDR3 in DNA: TGCGCCAGCAGCCCTACACAGGGGACGTTTCAGCCCCAGCATTTT. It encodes CASSPTQGTFQPQHF.

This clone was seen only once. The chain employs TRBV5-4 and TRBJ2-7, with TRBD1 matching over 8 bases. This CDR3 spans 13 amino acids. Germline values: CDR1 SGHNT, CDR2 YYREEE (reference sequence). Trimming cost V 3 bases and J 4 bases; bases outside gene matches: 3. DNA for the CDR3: TGTGCCAGCAGCTCCAGGACAGGGTACGAGCAGTACTTC. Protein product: CASSSRTGYEQYF. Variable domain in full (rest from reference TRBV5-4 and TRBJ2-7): ETGVTQSPTHLIKTRGQQVTLRCSSQSGHNTVSWYQQALGQGPQFIFQYYREEENGRGNFPPRFSGLQFPNYSSELNVNALELDDSALYLCASSSRTGYEQYFGPGTRLTVT.

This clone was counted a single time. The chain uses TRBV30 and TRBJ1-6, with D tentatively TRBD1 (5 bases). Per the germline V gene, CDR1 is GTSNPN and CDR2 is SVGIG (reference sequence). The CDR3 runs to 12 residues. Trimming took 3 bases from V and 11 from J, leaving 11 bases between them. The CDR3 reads CAWRPWGAPLHF. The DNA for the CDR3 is TGTGCCTGGAGACCCTGGGGGGCACCCCTCCACTTT. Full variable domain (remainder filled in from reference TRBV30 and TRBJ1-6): SQTIHQWPATLVQPVGSPLSLECTVEGTSNPNLYWYRQAAGRGLQLLFYSVGIGQISSEVPQNLSASRPQDRQFILSSKKLLLSDSGFYLCAWRPWGAPLHFGNGTRLTVT.

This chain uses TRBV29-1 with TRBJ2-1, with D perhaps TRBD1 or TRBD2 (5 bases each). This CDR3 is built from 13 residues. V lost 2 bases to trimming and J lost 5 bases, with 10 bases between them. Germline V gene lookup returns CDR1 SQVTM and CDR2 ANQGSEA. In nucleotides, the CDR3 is TGCAGCGTTGAATGTAGGGACCACAATGAGCAGTTCTTC. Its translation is CSVECRDHNEQFF.

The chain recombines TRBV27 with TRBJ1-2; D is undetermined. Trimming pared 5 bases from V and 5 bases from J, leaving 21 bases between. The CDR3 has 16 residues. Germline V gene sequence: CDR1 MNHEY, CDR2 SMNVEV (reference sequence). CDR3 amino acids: CASSPSEGPVKYGYTF. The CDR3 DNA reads TGTGCCAGCAGTCCGAGTGAGGGCCCGGTGAAGTATGGCTACACCTTC.

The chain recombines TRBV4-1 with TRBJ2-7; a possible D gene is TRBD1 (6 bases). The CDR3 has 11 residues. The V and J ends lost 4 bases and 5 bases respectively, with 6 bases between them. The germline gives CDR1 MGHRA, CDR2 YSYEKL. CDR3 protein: CASSPGDEQYF. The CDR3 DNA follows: TGCGCCAGCAGCCCAGGGGACGAGCAGTACTTC.

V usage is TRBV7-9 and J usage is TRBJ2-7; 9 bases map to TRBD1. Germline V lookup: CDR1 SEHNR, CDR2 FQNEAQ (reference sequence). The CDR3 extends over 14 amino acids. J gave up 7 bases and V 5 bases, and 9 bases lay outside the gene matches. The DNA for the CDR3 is TGTGCCAGCAGCCGGACAGGGGATTTTCGGGAGCAGTACTTC. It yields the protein CASSRTGDFREQYF.

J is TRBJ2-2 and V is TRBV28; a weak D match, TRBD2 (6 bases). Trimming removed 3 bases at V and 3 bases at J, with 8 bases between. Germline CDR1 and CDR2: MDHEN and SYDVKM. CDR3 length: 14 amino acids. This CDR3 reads CASSFRLDTGELFF. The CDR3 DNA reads TGTGCCAGCAGTTTCCGACTAGACACCGGGGAGCTGTTTTTT.